Listed here are 8 T cell receptor beta chains from one sample, sequenced in a study of post-analysis software for immune sequencing data. The library was made from cDNA and included unique molecular identifiers. One entry per CDR3 protein, called by TCRdb with MiXCR from the PCR reads. Altogether hundreds of thousands of distinct CDR3 sequences are present, 30% being singletons, with the ten largest covering around 0.55%. No antigen has been assigned to these receptors. Study-wide points: When patients were compared with controls, 4 or 5 TRBV segments were more frequent, TRBV5-6, TRBV5-1 and TRBV20-1 among them.

The specimen sequenced was blood. These receptors were taken from a girl aged 5-17 years with multiple sclerosis.

This clonotype was detected only a few times. The chain couples TRBV7-2 to TRBJ2-5, with TRBD2 matching 9 bases. Germline trimming cut 5 bases from V and 4 bases from J; bases unmatched to any gene: 8. This CDR3 region has 15 residues. Germline CDR1 and CDR2: SGHTA and FQGNSA. The CDR3 sequence is CASSLGISGRETQYF. CDR3 DNA: TGTGCCAGCAGCCTTGGTATTAGCGGGAGAGAGACCCAGTACTTC.

This clonotype appeared a few times. The gene calls are TRBV4-3 and TRBJ2-1, with TRBD2 as a possible D gene (7 bases). There are 17 residues in the CDR3. With 0 bases removed from V and 6 bases from J, the gap between germline ends came to 18 bases. Germline V lookup: CDR1 LGHNA, CDR2 YSLEER. The CDR3 protein is CASSQDRAGGGGNEQFF. CDR3 in DNA: TGCGCCAGCAGCCAAGATAGAGCCGGGGGAGGGGGCAATGAGCAGTTCTTC.

The V call is TRBV20-1, the J call TRBJ1-6; 11 nucleotides match TRBD1. The CDR3 has 17 residues. CDR1 and CDR2 from the germline V gene are DFQATT and SNEGSKA (reference sequence). V lost 0 bases, J lost 8 bases, and 9 bases stayed unmatched. CDR3 protein: CSARDLLGQGAYSPLHF. Written as DNA, the CDR3 is TGCAGTGCTAGAGATCTCCTAGGACAGGGGGCCTATTCACCCCTCCACTTT.

This clonotype occurred a few times. The chain employs TRBV5-1 and TRBJ2-5, with a tentative D call TRBD2 (6 bases). CDR1 is SGHRS, CDR2 YFSETQ, per germline. The CDR3 is made up of 16 amino acids. The V end lost 4 bases, the J end lost 2 bases, and 18 bases lay between the germline ends. The CDR3 sequence: CASSRRRLDYQETQYF. In nucleotides, the CDR3 is TGCGCCAGCAGCCGTCGGCGCTTGGACTATCAAGAGACCCAGTACTTC.

V is TRBV7-8 and J is TRBJ2-7, with 9 bases that match TRBD1. From germline, CDR1 is SGHVS and CDR2 FQNEAQ. The CDR3 covers 15 residues. Germline trimming cut 8 bases from V and 3 bases from J; bases unmatched to any gene: 11. The CDR3: CASRQGDSRSYEQYF. In nucleotides, the CDR3 is TGTGCCAGCCGACAGGGGGACAGCCGGAGCTACGAGCAGTACTTC.

This chain uses TRBV25-1 with TRBJ2-5; D is possibly TRBD2 (6 bases). This CDR3 has 15 amino acids. V lost 5 bases and J lost 3, with 16 bases in between. The germline gives CDR1 MGHDK, CDR2 SYGVNS. For the CDR3, the DNA is TGTGCCAGCAGTCCGCCCGGGACGGGAGAAGAGACCCAGTACTTC. As protein: CASSPPGTGEETQYF.

The chain carries TRBV6-1 and TRBJ2-6, with 9 positions matching TRBD1. This CDR3 has 18 residues. Germline V CDR1 and CDR2: MNHNS, SASEGT. The junction had 15 bases not matched to a gene; V was cut back by 10 bases and J by 2 bases. CDR3 DNA sequence: TGTGCCACCCTAAACCCTGGGACAGGGCGCCCTGGGGCCAACGTCCTGACTTTC. The encoded protein is CATLNPGTGRPGANVLTF.

The V and J genes are TRBV6-6 and TRBJ2-1; TRBD1 might be the D (7 bases). V lost 2 bases and J 8 bases, leaving 13 bases between the germline ends. This CDR3 region has 14 residues. In germline, CDR1 is MNHNY, CDR2 SVGAGI (reference sequence). In nucleotides, the CDR3 is TGTGCCAGCAGTTACGGGCAGGGGGGCGATGAGCAGTTCTTC. Translation: CASSYGQGGDEQFF.